These T cell receptor beta chains were read from a single sample in a study of graft-versus-host responses after intestinal transplantation. Here immunoSEQ multiplex PCR was the method, and the copy in TCRdb shows in-frame clones only, minus some. This table holds 15,000 to 20,000 clones, about a third found once. The sequencing here drew on alloreactive CD4+ T cells from a mixed lymphocyte reaction culture, taken before transplantation. These receptors came from a human patient who was an organ donor for intestinal transplantation. The CDR3 runs from the conserved cysteine through the conserved F or W.

V gene | CDR3 protein
TRBV15 | CATSRGGEQYF
TRBV6-6 | CASSYSSSYEQYF
TRBV6-6 | CASSWTGNTEAFF
TRBV7-2 | CASSLVSGLNTEAFF
TRBV7-9 | CATKGGSATGGYYGYTF
TRBV6-1 | CASSGLAGYTGELFF
TRBV4-3 | CASSQVLGIIAGEQFF
TRBV28 | CASSRDRGETQYF
TRBV28 | CASSPGVERSYEQYF
TRBV6-6 | CASTTDSYGYTF
TRBV4-2 | CASSGREGLNEQYF
TRBV7-9 | CASSSRGQANTGELFF
TRBV6-1 | CATSGVTTYEQYF
TRBV6-5 | CASSYTPNYGYTF
TRBV6-1 | CASRATGSETQYF
TRBV7-9 | CASSSGTTQHF
TRBV5-6 | CASSLSWAVDEQYF
TRBV10-2 | CASIGQKNNEQFF
TRBV7-7 | CASSPGQATDTQYF
TRBV28 | CASSSYRWGDQPQHF
TRBV6-4 | CATPPGEQYF
TRBV7-9 | CASGQGLNYGYTF
TRBV7-8 | CASSSVSSTDTQYF
TRBV28 | CASSQVLPGELFF
TRBV6-5 | CASSRDGSNYGYTF
TRBV25-1 | CASRQTNVLTF
TRBV6-5 | CASRKLGRWETQYF
TRBV7-9 | CASSLAGLGPDEQYF